This T cell receptor beta chain was profiled in a study of shared clonotypes between healthy human individuals. As for the study in general: Three plates each covered CD4 naive and memory; CD8 naive two, CD8 memory one. Study-wide findings and caveats: In several donors, 4.5% to 5.5% of naive CD4 clonotypes appeared in common. Since donors were few, the genetic and exposure-history diversity represented was limited.

On this clone itself: The antigen remains undetermined.

Subsets obtained from CD4+ cells comprised CD45RA+ naive and CD45RA-negative memory cells. Profiled with immunoSEQ multiplex PCR; TCRdb holds only in-frame clones, not every one. This repertoire shows around 2.3 million clones, approximately 96% found once; its top ten account for less than 0.15%. The germline V gene encodes CDR1 MGHRA and CDR2 YSYEKL. V was pared by 4 bases and J by 7 bases, with 10 bases of the junction left unmatched. The CDR3 sequence is 15 residues long. The chain joins TRBV4-1 to TRBJ1-5; the match to TRBD1 covers 7 bases. The origin of this receptor is a man between 18 and 29 years old in good health. The sample comprised naive CD4+ T cells sorted from blood. As for subset: CD45RA+ positively selected. CDR3 nucleotides: TGCGCCAGCAGCCTTGCGGGGAGGGGGCTACAGCCCCAGCATTTT. It codes for CASSLAGRGLQPQHF.